Described below is a single T cell receptor (beta chain) sequence and its context. Germline V CDR1 and CDR2: SGHTA, FQGTGA. CDR3 length equals 15 residues. The V gene lost 5 bases and the J gene lost 1 base, with 13 bases spanning the gap. The data were obtained in a study of cytomegalovirus exposure and HLA in healthy donors. The overall study: In an early release, HLA-typed donors contributed 90 million or so unique TCR sequences.

The PCR ran on 60 Vbeta and 13 Jbeta primers. The assay was immunoSEQ multiplex PCR, and TCRdb's table has in-frame clones only and misses some. Of about 190,000 clones in the sample, approximately 80% were seen once. This chain uses TRBV7-3 with TRBJ2-3, with D maybe TRBD1 (5 bases). This receptor was taken from a woman between 45 and 65 years old in good health and CMV-seropositive. What was sequenced was PBMCs. DNA of the CDR3: TGTGCCAGCAGCCCCGCGCTGGGGCGCACAGATACGCAGTATTTT. Amino acid sequence: CASSPALGRTDTQYF.